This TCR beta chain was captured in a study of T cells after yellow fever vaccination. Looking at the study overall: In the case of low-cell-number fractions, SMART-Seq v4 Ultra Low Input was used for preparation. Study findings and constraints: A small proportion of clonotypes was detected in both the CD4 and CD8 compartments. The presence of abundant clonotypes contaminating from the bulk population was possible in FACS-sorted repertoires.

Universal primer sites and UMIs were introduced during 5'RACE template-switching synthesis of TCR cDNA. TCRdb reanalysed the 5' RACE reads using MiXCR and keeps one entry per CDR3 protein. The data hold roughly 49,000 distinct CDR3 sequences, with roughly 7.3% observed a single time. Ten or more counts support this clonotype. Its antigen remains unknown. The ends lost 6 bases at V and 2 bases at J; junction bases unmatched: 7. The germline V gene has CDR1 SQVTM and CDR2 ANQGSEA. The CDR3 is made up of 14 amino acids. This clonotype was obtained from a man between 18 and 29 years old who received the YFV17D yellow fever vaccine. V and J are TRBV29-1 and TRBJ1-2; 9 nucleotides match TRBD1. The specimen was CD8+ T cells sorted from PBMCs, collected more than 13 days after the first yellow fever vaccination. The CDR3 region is CSVENGQGNYGYTF. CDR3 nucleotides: TGCAGCGTCGAAAACGGACAGGGGAACTATGGCTACACCTTC. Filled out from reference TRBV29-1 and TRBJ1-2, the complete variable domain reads SAVISQKPSRDICQRGTSLTIQCQVDSQVTMMFWYRQQPGQSLTLIATANQGSEATYESGFVIDKFPISRPNLTFSTLTVSNMSPEDSSIYLCSVENGQGNYGYTFGSGTRLTVV.